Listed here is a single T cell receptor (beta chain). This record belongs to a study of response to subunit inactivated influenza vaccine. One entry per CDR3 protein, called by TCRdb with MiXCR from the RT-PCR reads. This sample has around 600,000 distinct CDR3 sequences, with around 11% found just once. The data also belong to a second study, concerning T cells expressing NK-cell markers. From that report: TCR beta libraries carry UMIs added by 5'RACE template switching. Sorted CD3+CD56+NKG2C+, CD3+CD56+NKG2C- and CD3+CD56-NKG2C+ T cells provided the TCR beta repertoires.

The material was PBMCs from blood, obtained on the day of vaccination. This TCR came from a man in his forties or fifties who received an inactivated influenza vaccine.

The CDR3 sequence is CSAQGRGRRSNQPQHF. The CDR3 DNA follows: TGCAGTGCCCAGGGTCGGGGGAGGAGAAGCAATCAGCCCCAGCATTTT. The chain carries TRBV20-1 and TRBJ1-5; a possible D gene is TRBD1 (5 bases). Germline CDR1 and CDR2: DFQATT and SNEGSKA (reference sequence). The CDR3 totals 16 residues. Trimming took off 6 bases at V and 1 base at J, with 19 bases between the two ends.